Listed below are T cell receptor beta chains from one sample, sequenced in a study of cytomegalovirus exposure and HLA in healthy donors. Clones were sequenced by immunoSEQ multiplex PCR, and TCRdb holds only the in-frame ones, with some missing. The profile shows 60,000 to 70,000 clones, nearly 95% of them singletons. The sample taken for sequencing was PBMCs. The source of these receptors is a man aged 18 to 29 in good health and CMV-seropositive. CDR3s leave out the opening cysteine and the closing phenylalanine or tryptophan.

>TRBV11-2|10|TRBJ2-7
ASSFRGYEQY
>TRBV5-1|13|TRBJ2-5
ASSFLAGVEETQY
>TRBV6-5|11|TRBJ1-5
ASRDRTNQPQH
>TRBV23-1|15|TRBJ1-2
ASRLVGVMGSGYGYT
>TRBV5-5|12|TRBJ1-3
ASSSGLGGNTIY
>TRBV19|11|TRBJ2-7
ASSIGQSYEQY
>TRBV9|11|TRBJ1-2
ASSVEDSYGYT
>TRBV19|15|TRBJ2-1
ASSPWTSGRPYNEQF
>TRBV6-5|14|TRBJ2-1
ASSYSGLAGSNEQF
>TRBV10-1|8|TRBJ2-7
ASNKREQY
>TRBV6-5|10|TRBJ1-2
ASRQGIYGYT
>TRBV7-3|13|TRBJ1-2
ASSPTGTGNYGYT
>TRBV30|10|TRBJ2-1
APSSSYNEQF
>TRBV19|11|TRBJ2-1
ASSTGTSGEQF
>TRBV5-6|13|TRBJ1-1
ASSLAPTVNTEAF
>TRBV2|15|TRBJ2-7
ASSPRGSGRAGDEQY
>TRBV5-8|14|TRBJ2-3
ASSLVVSGNTDTQY
>TRBV27|10|TRBJ2-1
ASSPHSGWQF
>TRBV29-1|13|TRBJ2-1
SVETLTLSYNEQF
>TRBV5-1|12|TRBJ2-5
ASRHKTIQETQY
>TRBV5-1|13|TRBJ1-5
ASSLKQDSNQPQH
>TRBV5-1|10|TRBJ2-1
ASSVNYNEQF
>TRBV19|11|TRBJ2-5
ASSIGAQETQY
>TRBV30|12|TRBJ2-3
AWSLAGVTDTQY